The 21 T cell receptor beta chains given below trace back to one sample, sequenced in a study of T cell responses to AZD1222 COVID-19 vaccine. The data were produced by immunoSEQ multiplex PCR, yet TCRdb's version contains in-frame clones alone and is incomplete. The sample yields 80,000 to 100,000 clones, nearly 90% seen once. This specimen consisted of peripheral blood, obtained on day 0 of AZD1222 vaccination. These receptors were collected from an adult in good health.

The chain couples TRBV6-2 or TRBV6-3 to TRBJ2-7, with TRBD2 identical over 12 bases. The V gene's germline CDR1 is MNHEY and CDR2 SVGEGT. V trimming: 5 bases; J trimming: 5 bases; junction bases outside the gene matches: 10. CDR3 size: 16 residues. The CDR3 protein is CASSPTSGRSKNEQYF. The CDR3 bases are TGTGCCAGCAGTCCCACTAGCGGGAGGTCTAAGAACGAGCAGTACTTC.

The rearrangement joins TRBV27 to TRBJ1-2; D is uncertain. Germline loops: CDR1 MNHEY, CDR2 SMNVEV (reference sequence). CDR3 length: 15 residues. Trimming pared 0 bases from V and 3 bases from J, leaving 11 bases between. The CDR3, as DNA: TGTGCCAGCAGTTTATCCTCTACTGCGTACTATGGCTACACCTTC. This gives the protein CASSLSSTAYYGYTF.

This sequence joins TRBV7-9 and TRBJ2-7; D is uncertain. There are 13 residues in the CDR3. The germline gives CDR1 SEHNR, CDR2 FQNEAQ (reference sequence). V was cut by 5 bases and J by 0 bases, with 8 bases left in between. For the CDR3, the DNA is TGTGCCAGCAGCATCTCAAACTCCTACGAGCAGTACTTC. Protein sequence: CASSISNSYEQYF.

The rearrangement joins TRBV28 to TRBJ1-1; no definite D call. The CDR3 is 11 residues long. V was clipped by 8 bases and J by 6 bases, with 10 bases between them. The germline CDR1 and CDR2 sequences are MDHEN and SYDVKM. In nucleotides, the CDR3 is TGTGCCAGCTATCGGAGGGCTGAAGCTTTCTTT. Residues: CASYRRAEAFF.

The genes are TRBV5-1 and TRBJ1-1; D is ambiguous. Trimming left V 7 bases short and J 2 bases short, with 15 bases between. Per germline, CDR1 SGHRS and CDR2 YFSETQ. The CDR3 covers 14 residues. CDR3 sequence (DNA): TGCGCCAGCCACTCGCCGGCATCAAACACTGAAGCTTTCTTT. Its translation is CASHSPASNTEAFF.

The chain carries TRBV3-1 (or the pseudogene TRBV3-2) and TRBJ2-1; D may be TRBD1 or TRBD2 (5 bases each). This CDR3 is built from 12 residues. V gave up 2 bases and J gave up 8 bases, with 7 bases separating them. Germline V gives CDR1 LGHDT, CDR2 YNNKEL (reference sequence). CDR3: CASSQRGDEQFF. The CDR3 bases are TGTGCCAGCAGCCAAAGAGGGGATGAGCAGTTCTTC.

J is TRBJ2-1 and V is TRBV14, with D unclear. Deletions cut 0 bases from V and 5 bases from J, with 8 bases between. Looked up from germline, CDR1 is SGHDN and CDR2 is FVKESK. The CDR3 runs to 14 residues. Here the CDR3 DNA reads TGTGCCAGCAGCCAAGATTTTCGGCACAATGAGCAGTTCTTC. It is translated as CASSQDFRHNEQFF.

The gene calls are TRBV2 and TRBJ1-2; no clear D. This CDR3 spans 10 amino acids. Germline values: CDR1 SNHLY, CDR2 FYNNEI. V was clipped by 6 bases and J by 5 bases, with 4 bases between them. The CDR3 DNA reads as TGTGCCAGCAGGGATTATGGCTACACCTTC. As protein: CASRDYGYTF. Full variable domain (outside the CDR3, taken from reference TRBV2 and TRBJ1-2): EPEVTQTPSHQVTQMGQEVILRCVPISNHLYFYWYRQILGQKVEFLVSFYNNEISEKSEIFDDQFSVERPDGSNFTLKIRSTKLEDSAMYFCASRDYGYTFGSGTRLTVV.

The gene calls are TRBV19 and TRBJ1-2; no reliable D call. Trimming shortened V by 9 bases and J by 0 bases, and 11 bases separated the two germline ends. CDR3 length: 13 amino acids. Germline V gives CDR1 LNHDA, CDR2 SQIVND (reference sequence). CDR3 bases: TGTGCCAGCCGACCACGGACTAACTATGGCTACACCTTC. Amino acid sequence: CASRPRTNYGYTF. Complete variable domain (other parts from reference TRBV19 and TRBJ1-2): DGGITQSPKYLFRKEGQNVTLSCEQNLNHDAMYWYRQDPGQGLRLIYYSQIVNDFQKGDIAEGYSVSREKKESFPLTVTSAQKNPTAFYLCASRPRTNYGYTFGSGTRLTVV.

The chain combines TRBV4-3 with TRBJ1-5; possibly TRBD1 for D (6 bases). Germline CDR1 LGHNA, CDR2 YSLEER. The CDR3 loop spans 15 amino acids. The V end was cut by 3 bases, the J end by 3 bases, with 12 bases between. This chain's CDR3 is CASSQEGHSNQPQHF. CDR3 bases: TGCGCCAGCAGCCAGGAGGGACACTCCAATCAGCCCCAGCATTTT.

The V call is TRBV5-1, the J call TRBJ1-6; D gene uncertain. The germline gives CDR1 SGHRS, CDR2 YFSETQ. V shed 6 bases and J shed 5 bases, with 9 bases lying between them. The CDR3 is 13 residues long. The CDR3 loop is CASTSKDNSPLHF. As DNA, the CDR3 is TGCGCCAGCACCTCCAAAGATAATTCACCCCTCCACTTT.

The genes are TRBV11-2 and TRBJ2-1; D call uncertain. CDR1 is SGHAT and CDR2 is FQNNGV in the germline V gene. The length of the CDR3 is 12 residues. Trimming shortened V by 4 bases and J by 7 bases, and 8 bases separated the two germline ends. The CDR3 region is CASSSWGNEQFF. The CDR3, as DNA: TGTGCCAGCAGCTCATGGGGAAATGAGCAGTTCTTC.

J is TRBJ2-1 and V is TRBV5-1; D call uncertain. This CDR3 is 14 amino acids long. Trimming cost V 0 bases and J 3 bases, with 7 bases left between them. Per the germline V gene, CDR1 is SGHRS and CDR2 is YFSETQ. The CDR3 sequence is CASSLDLGYNEQFF. The DNA for the CDR3 is TGCGCCAGCAGCTTGGATCTGGGCTACAATGAGCAGTTCTTC.

This chain connects TRBV7-2 to TRBJ1-1; no firm D call. The CDR3 has 13 amino acids. Germline lookup yields CDR1 SGHTA and CDR2 FQGNSA. Trimming cost V 5 bases and J 6 bases, with 13 bases left between them. The CDR3 DNA sequence: TGTGCCAGCAGCAGACATTTAGATTCTGAAGCTTTCTTT. Its protein is CASSRHLDSEAFF.

The chain recombines TRBV28 with TRBJ2-2; 10 nucleotides line up with TRBD2. V was clipped by 3 bases and J by 5 bases; unmatched bases: 3. This CDR3 has 15 residues. Germline CDR1 and CDR2: MDHEN and SYDVKM. The CDR3 DNA follows: TGTGCCAGCAGTTTTAGCGGGAGGAGGACCGGGGAGCTGTTTTTT. This codes for CASSFSGRRTGELFF.

This sequence joins TRBV7-2 and TRBJ2-1; TRBD1 matches 9 bases. The V and J ends lost 3 bases and 2 bases, in that order; junction bases with no gene match: 2. This CDR3 has 15 amino acids. In germline, CDR1 is SGHTA, CDR2 FQGNSA. The CDR3, as DNA: TGTGCCAGCAGCTTTCGGGACAGGGCCTACAATGAGCAGTTCTTC. This codes for CASSFRDRAYNEQFF.

The chain carries TRBV6-2 or TRBV6-3 and TRBJ1-2; D is unresolved. Germline V gene lookup returns CDR1 MNHEY and CDR2 SVGEGT. Deletions cut 1 base from V and 6 bases from J, with 9 bases between. The CDR3 consists of 13 residues. CDR3 protein: CASSYWPRDGYTF. DNA of the CDR3: TGTGCCAGCAGTTACTGGCCCCGGGATGGCTACACCTTC.

The rearrangement uses TRBV5-6 and TRBJ2-5; D tentatively fits TRBD1 or TRBD2 (5 bases each). The CDR3 contains 15 residues. V lost 0 bases, J lost 2 bases, and 11 bases lay in between. The V gene's germline CDR1 is SGHDT and CDR2 YYEEEE. The CDR3 loop is CASSLVKRGQETQYF. The CDR3 DNA sequence: TGTGCCAGCAGCTTGGTCAAGAGGGGTCAAGAGACCCAGTACTTC.

CDR3 sequence (DNA): TGTGCCAGCAGCTTAAGTGAGGGCTCGGCCCAGTACTTC. It encodes CASSLSEGSAQYF. V gene TRBV7-8 combines with J gene TRBJ2-5, with D maybe TRBD2 (5 bases). Germline assignment: CDR1 SGHVS and CDR2 FQNEAQ. There are 13 residues in the CDR3. V was pared by 2 bases and J by 9 bases, with 13 bases between. Drawing the rest from reference TRBV7-8 and TRBJ2-5, the complete variable domain is GAGVSQSPRYKVAKRGQDVALRCDPISGHVSLFWYQQALGQGPEFLTYFQNEAQLDKSGLPSDRFFAERPEGSVSTLKIQRTQQEDSAVYLCASSLSEGSAQYFGPGTRLLVL.

This clone was observed once. The rearrangement joins TRBV4-1 to TRBJ2-7, with D tentatively TRBD1 or TRBD2 (5 bases each). The CDR3 runs 14 residues. Germline assignment: CDR1 MGHRA and CDR2 YSYEKL. V was pared by 1 base and J by 5 bases, with 12 bases between. The CDR3 region has the DNA TGCGCCAGCAGCCAAGTGGGGGAAGTAAACGAGCAGTACTTC. It is translated as CASSQVGEVNEQYF.

This chain joins TRBV10-3 and TRBJ2-1; D might be TRBD2 (6 bases). There are 15 residues in the CDR3. Germline CDR1 is ENHRY and CDR2 is SYGVKD. V gave up 7 bases and J gave up 4 bases, with 17 bases separating them. The CDR3 loop is CAITQDPGGYNEQFF. The CDR3 region has the DNA TGTGCCATCACCCAGGACCCCGGAGGGTACAATGAGCAGTTCTTC.